This record looks at one TCR beta chain sequence and its context. The antigen remains unidentified. This record comes from a study of cytotoxic CD8 clonotypes in ibrutinib-treated CLL. Overall study: Patient counts were around 11 relapsed/refractory, roughly 15 treatment-naive and about 17 IGHV unmutated. Regarding the study as a whole: There were differences in sampling times between sustained-remission and progressing patients.

The data were produced by immunoSEQ multiplex PCR, yet TCRdb's version contains in-frame clones alone and is incomplete. The sample holds approximately 190,000 clones, around 75% seen once. V lost 5 bases to trimming and J lost 7 bases; unmatched junction nucleotides: 7. Germline lookup yields CDR1 SGHAT and CDR2 FQNNGV. The CDR3 is 13 amino acids. V usage is TRBV11-2 and J usage is TRBJ1-2; 7 nucleotides line up with TRBD1. The sample consisted of PBMCs, taken after 12 months of ibrutinib treatment. The clonotype comes from a human donor with chronic lymphocytic leukemia. This chain's CDR3 is CASSQGDSSGYTF. In DNA, the CDR3 is TGTGCCAGCAGCCAGGGGGACTCTTCTGGCTACACCTTC.